The rows below give T cell receptor beta chains drawn from one sample of a study of post-analysis software for immune sequencing data. TCRdb processed the PCR reads anew with MiXCR; each CDR3 protein has one entry. Of about 540,000 distinct CDR3 sequences in the sample, under 40% were seen once. The specimen sequenced was blood. The receptors were gathered from a girl between 2 and 17 years old with multiple sclerosis. CDR3s include the opening cysteine and the closing phenylalanine or tryptophan. A D gene is named only where the DNA matches it firmly. Clone size is shown for a subset of rows, as once, few, many or a class of expanded clone.

CDR3 length	V gene	J gene	D gene	clone size	CDR3 protein	CDR3 DNA
15	TRBV4-1	TRBJ2-2	NA	NA	CASSQVFQGTGERFF	TGCGCCAGCAGCCAAGTATTCCAGGGCACCGGGGAGCGGTTTTTT
15	TRBV3-1	TRBJ2-1	NA	NA	CASSHSSGFNNEQFF	TGTGCCAGCAGCCACTCCAGCGGGTTCAACAATGAGCAGTTCTTC
16	TRBV6-6	TRBJ2-3	TRBD2	few	CASRSIAGTSTDTQYF	TGTGCCAGCAGGTCCATAGCGGGGACTAGCACAGATACGCAGTATTTT
15	TRBV7-3	TRBJ2-3	NA	NA	CASSSTDWGADTQYF	TGTGCCAGCAGCTCGACTGATTGGGGGGCAGATACGCAGTATTTT
14	TRBV6-5	TRBJ2-3	NA	few	CASSPLDGTDTQYF	TGTGCCAGCAGTCCTCTGGACGGCACAGATACGCAGTATTTT
15	TRBV15	TRBJ1-1	NA	NA	CATSRESRGNTEAFF	TGTGCCACCAGCAGAGAAAGCAGGGGGAACACTGAAGCTTTCTTT
12	TRBV12-3/TRBV12-4	TRBJ1-2	TRBD1	NA	CASTVDRSSYTF	TGTGCCAGCACCGTGGACAGGTCGAGCTACACCTTC
13	TRBV6-6	TRBJ2-1	TRBD1	few	CAGSDRTGEEQFF	TGTGCCGGCAGTGACCGGACAGGGGAAGAGCAGTTCTTC
14	TRBV5-1	TRBJ2-3	NA	NA	CASSLRGATDTQYF	TGCGCCAGCAGCTTGAGGGGGGCGACAGATACGCAGTATTTT
16	TRBV25-1	TRBJ2-5	TRBD2	NA	CASGGLAGGPHETQYF	TGTGCCAGCGGGGGACTAGCGGGGGGGCCTCATGAGACCCAGTACTTC
14	TRBV5-6	TRBJ2-4	NA	few	CASSSWTDKNIQYF	TGTGCCAGCAGCTCTTGGACAGACAAAAACATTCAGTACTTC
16	TRBV5-1	TRBJ2-3	TRBD2	NA	CAGSSGLAGMADTQYF	TGCGCCGGCAGCTCGGGACTAGCAGGGATGGCGGATACGCAGTATTTT
13	TRBV4-1	TRBJ1-5	NA	NA	CASSQDWAQPQHF	TGCGCCAGCAGCCAAGATTGGGCCCAGCCCCAGCATTTT
13	TRBV12-3/TRBV12-4	TRBJ1-3	NA	NA	CASSLRRTDTIYF	TGTGCCAGCAGTTTGAGGCGAACCGACACCATATATTTT
13	TRBV5-6	TRBJ2-7	NA	few	CASSLVSFHEQYF	TGTGCCAGCAGCTTGGTTAGTTTTCACGAGCAGTACTTC
9	TRBV20-1	TRBJ2-5	NA	few	CSAPETQYF	TGCAGTGCCCCCGAGACCCAGTACTTC
14	TRBV11-3	TRBJ2-3	NA	NA	CASNLGQGTDTQYF	TGTGCCAGCAACTTAGGGCAGGGCACAGATACGCAGTATTTT
14	TRBV6-1	TRBJ2-7	NA	many	CASSESGGSYEQYF	TGTGCCAGCAGTGAATCTGGCGGGTCCTACGAGCAGTACTTC
13	TRBV7-9	TRBJ1-1	TRBD1	few	CASSPRGSTEAFF	TGTGCCAGCAGCCCCAGGGGGTCCACTGAAGCTTTCTTT
17	TRBV6-2/TRBV6-3	TRBJ1-2	TRBD1	NA	CASSQSPGTGYNYGYTF	TGTGCCAGCAGTCAATCCCCCGGGACAGGATATAACTATGGCTACACCTTC